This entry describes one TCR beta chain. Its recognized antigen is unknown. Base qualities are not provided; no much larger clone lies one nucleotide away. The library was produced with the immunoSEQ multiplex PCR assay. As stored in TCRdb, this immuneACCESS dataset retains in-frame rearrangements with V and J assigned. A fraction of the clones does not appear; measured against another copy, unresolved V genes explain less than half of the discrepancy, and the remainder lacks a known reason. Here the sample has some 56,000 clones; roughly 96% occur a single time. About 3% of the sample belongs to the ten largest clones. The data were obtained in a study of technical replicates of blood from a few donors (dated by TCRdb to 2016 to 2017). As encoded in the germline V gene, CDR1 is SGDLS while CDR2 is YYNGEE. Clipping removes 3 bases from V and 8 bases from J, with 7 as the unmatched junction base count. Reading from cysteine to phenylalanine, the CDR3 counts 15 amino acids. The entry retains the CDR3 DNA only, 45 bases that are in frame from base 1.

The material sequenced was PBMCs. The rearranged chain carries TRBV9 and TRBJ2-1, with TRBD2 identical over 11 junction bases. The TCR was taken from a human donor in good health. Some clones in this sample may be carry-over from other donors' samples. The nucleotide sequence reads TGTGCCAGCAGCGACCGACTAGCGGGAACGCATGAGCAGTTCTTC. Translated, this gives CASSDRLAGTHEQFF.